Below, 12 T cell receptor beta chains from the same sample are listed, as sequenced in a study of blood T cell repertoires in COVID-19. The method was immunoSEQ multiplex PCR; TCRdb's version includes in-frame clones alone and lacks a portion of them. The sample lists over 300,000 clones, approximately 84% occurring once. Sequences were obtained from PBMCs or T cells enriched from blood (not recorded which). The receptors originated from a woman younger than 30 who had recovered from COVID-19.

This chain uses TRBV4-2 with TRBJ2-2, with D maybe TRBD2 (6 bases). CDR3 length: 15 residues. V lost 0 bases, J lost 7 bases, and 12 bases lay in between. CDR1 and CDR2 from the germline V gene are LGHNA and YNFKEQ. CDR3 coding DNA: TGTGCCAGCAGCCAAGAGGTCGGGAGCGGCGGGGAGCTGTTTTTT. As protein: CASSQEVGSGGELFF.

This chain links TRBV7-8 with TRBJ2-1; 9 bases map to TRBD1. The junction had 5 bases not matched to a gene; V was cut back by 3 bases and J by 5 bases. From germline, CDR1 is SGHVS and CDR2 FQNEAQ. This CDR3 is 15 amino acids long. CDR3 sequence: CASSFGQGLNNEQFF. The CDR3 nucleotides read TGTGCCAGCAGCTTCGGACAGGGGCTGAACAATGAGCAGTTCTTC.

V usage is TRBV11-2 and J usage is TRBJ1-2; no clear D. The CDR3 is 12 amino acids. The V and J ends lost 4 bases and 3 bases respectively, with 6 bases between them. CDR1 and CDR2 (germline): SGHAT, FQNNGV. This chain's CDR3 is CASSYQDYGYTF. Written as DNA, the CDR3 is TGTGCCAGCAGCTACCAGGACTATGGCTACACCTTC.

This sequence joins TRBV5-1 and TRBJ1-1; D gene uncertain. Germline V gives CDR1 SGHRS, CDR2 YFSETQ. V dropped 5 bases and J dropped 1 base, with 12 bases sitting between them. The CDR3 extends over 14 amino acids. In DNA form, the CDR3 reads TGCGCCAGCAGGACAACAGTGGGGAACACTGAAGCTTTCTTT. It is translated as CASRTTVGNTEAFF.

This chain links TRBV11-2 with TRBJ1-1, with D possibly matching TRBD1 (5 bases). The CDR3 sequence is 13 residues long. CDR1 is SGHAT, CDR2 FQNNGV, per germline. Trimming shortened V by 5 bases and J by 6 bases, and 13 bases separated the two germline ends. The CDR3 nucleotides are TGTGCCAGCAGCGGGGGGAAGCCCGCTGAAGCTTTCTTT. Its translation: CASSGGKPAEAFF.

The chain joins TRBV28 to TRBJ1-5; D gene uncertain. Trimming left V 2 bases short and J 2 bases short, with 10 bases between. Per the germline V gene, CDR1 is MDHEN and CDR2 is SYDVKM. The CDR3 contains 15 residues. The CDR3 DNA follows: TGTGCCAGCAGTTTAGAGGTGAACGGCAATCAGCCCCAGCATTTT. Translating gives CASSLEVNGNQPQHF.

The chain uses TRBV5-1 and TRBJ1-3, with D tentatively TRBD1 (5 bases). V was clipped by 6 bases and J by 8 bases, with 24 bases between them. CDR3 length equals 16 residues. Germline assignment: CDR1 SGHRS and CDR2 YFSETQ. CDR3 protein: CASTSDPQGKGDTIYF. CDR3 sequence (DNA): TGCGCCAGCACCTCGGACCCTCAGGGTAAAGGGGACACCATATATTTT.

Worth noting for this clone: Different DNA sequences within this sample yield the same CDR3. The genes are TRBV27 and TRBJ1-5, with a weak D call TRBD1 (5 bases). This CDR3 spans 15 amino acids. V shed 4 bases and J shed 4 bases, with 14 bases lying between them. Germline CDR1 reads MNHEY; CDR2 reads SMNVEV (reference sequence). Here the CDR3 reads CASSSLGGLNQPQHF. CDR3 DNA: TGTGCCAGCAGTTCTCTGGGGGGATTAAATCAGCCCCAGCATTTT.

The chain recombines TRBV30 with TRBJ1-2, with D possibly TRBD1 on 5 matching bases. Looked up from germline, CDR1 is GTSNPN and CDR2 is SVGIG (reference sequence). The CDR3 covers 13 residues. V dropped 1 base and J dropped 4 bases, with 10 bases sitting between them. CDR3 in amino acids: CAWSATALYGYTF. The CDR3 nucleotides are TGTGCCTGGAGTGCGACAGCCCTCTATGGCTACACCTTC.

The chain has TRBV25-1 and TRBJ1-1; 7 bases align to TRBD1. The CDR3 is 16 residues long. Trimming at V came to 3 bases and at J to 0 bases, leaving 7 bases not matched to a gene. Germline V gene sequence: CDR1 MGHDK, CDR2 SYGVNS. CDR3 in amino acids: CASSEILTGLNTEAFF. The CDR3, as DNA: TGTGCCAGCAGTGAGATCCTGACAGGGTTGAACACTGAAGCTTTCTTT. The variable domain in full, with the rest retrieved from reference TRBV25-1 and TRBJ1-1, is EADIYQTPRYLVIGTGKKITLECSQTMGHDKMYWYQQDPGMELHLIHYSYGVNSTEKGDLSSESTVSRIRTEHFPLTLESARPSHTSQYLCASSEILTGLNTEAFFGQGTRLTVV.

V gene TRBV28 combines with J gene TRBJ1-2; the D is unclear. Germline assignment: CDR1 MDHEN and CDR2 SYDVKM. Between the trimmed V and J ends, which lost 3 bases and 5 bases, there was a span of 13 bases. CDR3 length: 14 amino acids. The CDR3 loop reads CASSFLEGSYGYTF. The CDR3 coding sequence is TGTGCCAGCAGTTTTTTGGAGGGAAGTTATGGCTACACCTTC.

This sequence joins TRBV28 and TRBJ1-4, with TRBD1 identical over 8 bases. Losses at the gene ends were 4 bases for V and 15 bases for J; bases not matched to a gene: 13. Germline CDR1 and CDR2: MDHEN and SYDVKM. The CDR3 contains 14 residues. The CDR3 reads CASSYPDRDLLLFF. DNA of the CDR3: TGTGCCAGCAGTTATCCGGACAGGGACCTTTTATTGTTTTTT.